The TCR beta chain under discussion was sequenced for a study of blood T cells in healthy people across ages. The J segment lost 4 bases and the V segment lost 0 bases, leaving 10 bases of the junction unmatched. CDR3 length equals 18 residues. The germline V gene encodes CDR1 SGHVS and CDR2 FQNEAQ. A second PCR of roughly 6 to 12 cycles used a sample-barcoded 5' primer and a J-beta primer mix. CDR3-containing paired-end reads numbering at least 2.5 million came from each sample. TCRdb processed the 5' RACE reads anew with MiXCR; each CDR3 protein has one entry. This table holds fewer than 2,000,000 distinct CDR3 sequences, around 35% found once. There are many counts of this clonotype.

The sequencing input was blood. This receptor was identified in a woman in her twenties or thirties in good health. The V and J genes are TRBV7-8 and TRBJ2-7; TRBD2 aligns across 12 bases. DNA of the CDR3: TGTGCCAGCAGCTTAGCCTATTACGGACTAGCGGGGTCATACGAGCAGTACTTC. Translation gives CASSLAYYGLAGSYEQYF.